The 2 T cell receptor beta chains below come from one sample, sequenced in a study of blood T cell repertoires in COVID-19. Profiling relied on immunoSEQ multiplex PCR, and the TCRdb table lists in-frame clones only, not all of them. Of about 96,000 clones listed, over 85% are singletons. The sample taken for sequencing was peripheral blood. These receptor sequences come from a human donor with COVID-19, enrolled during active disease. The donor label of this sample is uncertain.

V gene TRBV7-3 combines with J gene TRBJ2-5; 12 nucleotides line up with TRBD2. Germline V CDR1 and CDR2: SGHTA, FQGTGA. This CDR3 has 17 amino acids. J lost 0 bases, V lost 2 bases, and 4 bases had no gene match. This CDR3 is CASSLGGTSGYQETQYF. In DNA form, the CDR3 reads TGTGCCAGCAGCTTAGGCGGGACTAGCGGGTACCAAGAGACCCAGTACTTC.

V usage is TRBV7-3 and J usage is TRBJ2-5, with 7 bases fitting TRBD2. With 1 base clipped from V and 3 bases from J, the junction kept 2 bases outside the gene matches. Germline-derived CDR1 and CDR2 are SGHTA and FQGTGA. This CDR3 region has 14 residues. The CDR3 DNA is TGTGCCAGCAGCTTAATGGGAGGGGAAGAGACCCAGTACTTC. It codes for CASSLMGGEETQYF. The whole variable domain, filled in from reference TRBV7-3 and TRBJ2-5, reads GAGVSQTPSNKVTEKGKYVELRCDPISGHTALYWYRQSLGQGPEFLIYFQGTGAADDSGLPNDRFFAVRPEGSVSTLKIQRTERGDSAVYLCASSLMGGEETQYFGPGTRLLVL.